Below, 10 T cell receptor beta chains from the same sample are listed, as sequenced in a study of blood T cell repertoires in COVID-19. Sequencing used immunoSEQ multiplex PCR; TCRdb keeps in-frame clones, though not all of them. This sample yields about 64,000 clones, of which 88% are seen a single time; 40% to 55% belongs to the top ten. What was sequenced was peripheral blood. The receptors here all came from a woman aged 60-75 years with COVID-19, enrolled during active disease.

V and J are TRBV7-2 and TRBJ2-7; D unclear. CDR1 is SGHTA and CDR2 is FQGNSA in the germline V gene. Between the trimmed V and J ends, which lost 2 bases and 0 bases, there was a span of 17 bases. This CDR3 is built from 17 residues. The CDR3 nucleotides are TGTGCCAGCAGCTTACTGGGTGGCGGATATGACTCCTACGAGCAGTACTTC. It specifies CASSLLGGGYDSYEQYF.

The V gene is TRBV4-3, the J gene TRBJ1-2; no definite D call. Germline CDR1 LGHNA, CDR2 YSLEER. With 0 bases removed from V and 6 bases from J, the gap between germline ends came to 14 bases. CDR3 length: 15 amino acids. Here the CDR3 reads CASSQDILAGNGYTF. The CDR3 nucleotides are TGCGCCAGCAGCCAAGATATATTAGCGGGAAATGGCTACACCTTC.

The CDR3 DNA is TGTGCCAGCTTGAAACAGGCTGGGGCCAACGTCCTGACTTTC. As protein: CASLKQAGANVLTF. V usage is TRBV2 and J usage is TRBJ2-6; D is perhaps TRBD1 (5 bases). Trimming took off 8 bases at V and 2 bases at J, with 10 bases between the two ends. The CDR3 length is 14 residues. Germline CDR1 is SNHLY and CDR2 is FYNNEI.

The V gene is TRBV7-7, the J gene TRBJ2-7, with D maybe TRBD1 (5 bases). Germline V gene sequence: CDR1 SSHAT, CDR2 FNYEAQ (reference sequence). Between the trimmed V and J ends, which lost 1 base and 0 bases, there was a span of 10 bases. This CDR3 has 15 amino acids. The CDR3 region has the DNA TGTGCCAGCAGCTTAGGAAAGGGGTACTCCTACGAGCAGTACTTC. This encodes CASSLGKGYSYEQYF.

In its sample, this clone was seen once. J is TRBJ2-5 and V is TRBV5-1, with D perhaps TRBD1 (7 bases). With 0 bases removed from V and 5 bases from J, the gap between germline ends came to 17 bases. Germline loops: CDR1 SGHRS, CDR2 YFSETQ. The CDR3 covers 16 residues. CDR3 nucleotide sequence: TGCGCCAGCAGCTTGGGACAGGGCGGGAATGGGGAGACCCAGTACTTC. Translated, it gives CASSLGQGGNGETQYF.

J is TRBJ1-2 and V is TRBV9, with 7 bases matching TRBD1. The CDR3 consists of 13 residues. The V and J ends lost 4 bases and 5 bases, in that order; junction bases with no gene match: 5. Germline V lookup: CDR1 SGDLS, CDR2 YYNGEE. CDR3 in amino acids: CASSSGQVYGYTF. In nucleotides, the CDR3 is TGTGCCAGCAGCAGCGGACAGGTTTATGGCTACACCTTC.

V and J are TRBV7-2 and TRBJ2-1; D is perhaps TRBD2 (5 bases). Trimming removed 5 bases at V and 4 bases at J, with 12 bases between. The germline CDR1 and CDR2 sequences are SGHTA and FQGNSA. The CDR3 has 14 amino acids. The DNA for the CDR3 is TGTGCCAGCAGCCCAAACTGGGAGTACAATGAGCAGTTCTTC. Amino acid sequence: CASSPNWEYNEQFF.

The V and J genes are TRBV7-5 and TRBJ2-7; the table's D call, TRBD2, has no DNA check behind it. TRBV7-5 is a pseudogene. The CDR3 has 17 amino acids. This CDR3 reads CARSLRGLTTNSYEQYF. The DNA for the CDR3 is TGTGCCAGAAGCTTACGGGGACTCACCACGAACTCCTACGAGCAGTACTTC.

The V gene is TRBV4-3, the J gene TRBJ2-3; possible D gene TRBD2, 6 bases. Germline V gives CDR1 LGHNA, CDR2 YSLEER. This CDR3 comprises 15 residues. Deletions cut 4 bases from V and 0 bases from J, with 11 bases between. The CDR3 sequence is CASSLGLRSTDTQYF. As DNA, the CDR3 is TGCGCCAGCAGCCTGGGACTCCGTAGCACAGATACGCAGTATTTT.

Written as DNA, the CDR3 is TGTGCCAGTAGTATTCTCCTCACACAGCACTATGGCTACACCTTC. This encodes CASSILLTQHYGYTF. The chain uses TRBV19 and TRBJ1-2; no firm D call. Germline V CDR1 and CDR2: LNHDA, SQIVND (reference sequence). The length of the CDR3 is 15 residues. V dropped 3 bases and J dropped 3 bases, with 14 bases sitting between them.